This TCR beta chain comes out of a study of shared clonotypes between healthy human individuals. Findings of the study overall: Across a handful of donors, naive CD4 shared 5% to 5.5%, naive CD8 3.5% to 4%, memory CD4 roughly 2.4%, memory CD8 0.4% to 0.5%.

A note on this clone: As yet, its antigen is unknown.

In the CD4+ fraction, cells were divided into CD45RA+ naive and CD45RA-negative memory subsets. In the original workflow: Without quality scores, immunoSEQ junctional reads could not be filtered like full-length reads. Method: immunoSEQ multiplex PCR; TCRdb's copy keeps in-frame clones and lacks some. The DNA gave D and trimming, while V, J and clone size come from that table. Seen here are about 1.5 million clones, roughly 95% observed once, and the top ten hold approximately 1%. This CDR3 has 18 amino acids. V lost 7 bases to trimming and J lost 0 bases; unmatched junction nucleotides: 9. CDR1 and CDR2 (germline): SGHAT, FQNNGV.

The sample was naive CD4+ T cells sorted from blood. Subset here: CD45RA+ positively selected. V gene TRBV11-2 combines with J gene TRBJ2-2, with 12 nucleotides matching TRBD2. This receptor was identified in a young man in good health. The CDR3 loop reads CASMGRLAGVTNTGELFF. CDR3 DNA sequence: TGTGCCAGCATGGGCCGACTAGCGGGAGTAACGAACACCGGGGAGCTGTTTTTT. The full variable domain, rest sourced from reference TRBV11-2 and TRBJ2-2, is EAGVAQSPRYKIIEKRQSVAFWCNPISGHATLYWYQQILGQGPKLLIQFQNNGVVDDSQLPKDRFSAERLKGVDSTLKIQPAKLEDSAVYLCASMGRLAGVTNTGELFFGEGSRLTVL.